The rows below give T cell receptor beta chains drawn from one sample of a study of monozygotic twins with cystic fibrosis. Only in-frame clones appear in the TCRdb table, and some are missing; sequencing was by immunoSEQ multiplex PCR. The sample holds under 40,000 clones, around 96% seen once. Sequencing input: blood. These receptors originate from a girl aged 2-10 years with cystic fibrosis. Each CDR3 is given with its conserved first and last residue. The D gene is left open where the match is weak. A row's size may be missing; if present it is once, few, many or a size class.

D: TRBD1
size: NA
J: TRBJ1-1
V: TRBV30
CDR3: CAWRDRAGYTEAFF
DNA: TGTGCCTGGAGGGACAGGGCGGGGTACACTGAAGCTTTCTTT

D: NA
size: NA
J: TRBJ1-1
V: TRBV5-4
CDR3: CASRQTVYTEAFF
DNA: TGTGCCAGCAGACAGACGGTCTACACTGAAGCTTTCTTT

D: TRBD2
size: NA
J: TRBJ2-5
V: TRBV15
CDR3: CATSRDRAGVETQYF
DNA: TGTGCCACCAGCAGAGATAGGGCGGGAGTGGAGACCCAGTACTTC

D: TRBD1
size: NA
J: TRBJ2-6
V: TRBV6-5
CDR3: CASSFRTGPGANVLTF
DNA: TGTGCCAGCAGTTTTCGGACAGGGCCCGGGGCCAACGTCCTGACTTTC

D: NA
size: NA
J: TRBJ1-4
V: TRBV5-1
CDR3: CASSLTGSQEKLFF
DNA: TGCGCCAGCAGCTTAACGGGGTCCCAGGAAAAACTGTTTTTT

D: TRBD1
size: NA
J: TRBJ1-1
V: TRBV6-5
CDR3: CASSSGGQGKTEAFF
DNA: TGTGCCAGCAGTTCGGGTGGACAGGGAAAAACTGAAGCTTTCTTT

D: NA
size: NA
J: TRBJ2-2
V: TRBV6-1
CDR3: CASSVKGWTGELFF
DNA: TGTGCCAGCAGTGTTAAGGGGTGGACCGGGGAGCTGTTTTTT

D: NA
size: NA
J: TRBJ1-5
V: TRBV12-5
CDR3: CASGWEGNQPQHF
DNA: TGTGCTAGTGGGTGGGAGGGCAATCAGCCCCAGCATTTT

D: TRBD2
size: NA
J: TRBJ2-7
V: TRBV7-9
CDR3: CASKELAGVNEQYF
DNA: TGTGCCAGCAAGGAACTAGCGGGAGTCAACGAGCAGTACTTC

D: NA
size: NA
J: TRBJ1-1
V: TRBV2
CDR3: CASSGGGEAFF
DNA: TGTGCCAGCAGTGGGGGAGGTGAAGCTTTCTTT

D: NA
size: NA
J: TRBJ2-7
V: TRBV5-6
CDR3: CASSLGHYGGSIDEQYF
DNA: TGTGCCAGCAGCTTGGGACATTATGGGGGCAGTATCGACGAGCAGTACTTC

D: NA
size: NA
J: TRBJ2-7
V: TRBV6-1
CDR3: CASLRQDSYEQYF
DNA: TGTGCCAGTTTGAGGCAGGACTCCTACGAGCAGTACTTC

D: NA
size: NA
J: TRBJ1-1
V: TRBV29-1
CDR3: CSVEWTPGQRNTEAFF
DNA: TGCAGCGTTGAGTGGACCCCGGGCCAAAGAAACACTGAAGCTTTCTTT

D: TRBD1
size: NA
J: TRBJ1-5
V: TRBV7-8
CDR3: CASSASDRGINQPQHF
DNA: TGTGCCAGCAGCGCCAGCGACAGGGGGATCAATCAGCCCCAGCATTTT

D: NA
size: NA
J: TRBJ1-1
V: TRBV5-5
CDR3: CASSFGDDTEAFF
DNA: TGTGCCAGCAGCTTCGGGGACGACACTGAAGCTTTCTTT

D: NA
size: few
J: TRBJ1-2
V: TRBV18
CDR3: CASSPEQGYGYTF
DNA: TGTGCCAGCTCACCGGAACAGGGTTATGGCTACACCTTC

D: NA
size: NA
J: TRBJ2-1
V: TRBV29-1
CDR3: CSVVVQPLYNEQFF
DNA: TGCAGCGTTGTCGTGCAACCCCTCTACAATGAGCAGTTCTTC

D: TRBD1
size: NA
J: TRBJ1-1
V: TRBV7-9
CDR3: CASSPTKLGQGATEAFF
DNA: TGTGCCAGCAGCCCGACCAAGTTAGGACAGGGGGCAACTGAAGCTTTCTTT

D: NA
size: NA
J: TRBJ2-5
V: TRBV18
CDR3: CASSESNGSQETQYF
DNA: TGTGCCAGCTCAGAATCGAATGGTTCCCAAGAGACCCAGTACTTC

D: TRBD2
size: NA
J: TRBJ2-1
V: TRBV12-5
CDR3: CASGFGLAGTSYNEQFF
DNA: TGTGCTAGTGGTTTTGGGCTAGCGGGAACCTCCTACAATGAGCAGTTCTTC

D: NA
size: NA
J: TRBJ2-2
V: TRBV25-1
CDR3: CASSVGVPTGELFF
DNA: TGTGCCAGCAGTGTGGGAGTCCCCACCGGGGAGCTGTTTTTT

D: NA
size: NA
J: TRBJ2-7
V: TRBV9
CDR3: CASSPEGGYYEQYF
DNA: TGTGCCAGCAGCCCCGAGGGGGGGTACTACGAGCAGTACTTC

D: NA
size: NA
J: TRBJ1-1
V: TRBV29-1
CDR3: CSAMRGGVVNTEAFF
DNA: TGCAGCGCAATGAGGGGCGGGGTTGTGAACACTGAAGCTTTCTTT

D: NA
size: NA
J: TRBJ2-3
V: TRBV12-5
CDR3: CASGLGHQSTDTQYF
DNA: TGTGCTAGTGGTTTGGGACACCAGAGCACAGATACGCAGTATTTT

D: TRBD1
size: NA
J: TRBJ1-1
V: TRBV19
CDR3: CASSILGRGDTEAFF
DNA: TGTGCCAGTAGTATACTCGGCAGGGGGGACACTGAAGCTTTCTTT

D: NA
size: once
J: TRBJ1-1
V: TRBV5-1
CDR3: CASRVPRSGYTEAFF
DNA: TGCGCCAGCAGGGTCCCTCGGTCGGGGTACACTGAAGCTTTCTTT

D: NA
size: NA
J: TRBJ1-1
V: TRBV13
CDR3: CASSFLGTENTEAFF
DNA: TGTGCCAGCAGCTTTCTTGGGACGGAGAACACTGAAGCTTTCTTT

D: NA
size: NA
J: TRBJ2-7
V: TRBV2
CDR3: CASSAYEQYF
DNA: TGTGCCAGCAGTGCCTACGAGCAGTACTTC

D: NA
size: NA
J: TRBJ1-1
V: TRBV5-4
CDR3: CASSLRTMENTEAFF
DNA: TGTGCCAGCAGCTTGCGGACGATGGAGAACACTGAAGCTTTCTTT

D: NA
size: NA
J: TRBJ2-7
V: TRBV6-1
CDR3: CASTPWTGYEQYF
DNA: TGTGCCAGCACTCCCTGGACGGGATACGAGCAGTACTTC

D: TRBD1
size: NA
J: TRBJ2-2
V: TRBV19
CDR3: CASSATGGATGELFF
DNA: TGTGCCAGTAGTGCGACAGGGGGCGCAACCGGGGAGCTGTTTTTT

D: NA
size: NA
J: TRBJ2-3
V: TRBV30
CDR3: CAWSSGVGTDTQYF
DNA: TGTGCCTGGAGTTCAGGGGTGGGCACAGATACGCAGTATTTT

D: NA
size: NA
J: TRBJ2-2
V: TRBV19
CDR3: CASMSSGDTGELFF
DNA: TGTGCCAGTATGAGTTCAGGGGACACCGGGGAGCTGTTTTTT

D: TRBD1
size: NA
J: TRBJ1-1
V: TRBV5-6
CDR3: CASSWGQGGAFF
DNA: TGTGCCAGCAGCTGGGGACAGGGCGGCGCTTTCTTT

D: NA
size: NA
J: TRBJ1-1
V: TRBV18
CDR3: CASSPIDMNTEAFF
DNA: TGTGCCAGCTCACCAATAGACATGAACACTGAAGCTTTCTTT

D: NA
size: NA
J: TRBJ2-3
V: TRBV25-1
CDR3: CASSARQVDTQYF
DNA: TGTGCCAGCAGTGCCCGACAGGTGGATACGCAGTATTTT

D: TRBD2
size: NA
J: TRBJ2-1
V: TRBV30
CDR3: CASEGLAGPYNEQFF
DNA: TGTGCCAGCGAGGGACTAGCGGGACCGTACAATGAGCAGTTCTTC

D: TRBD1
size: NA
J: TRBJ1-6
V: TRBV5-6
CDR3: CASSLTTGAYNSPLHF
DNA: TGTGCCAGCAGCCTAACGACAGGGGCTTATAATTCACCCCTCCACTTT

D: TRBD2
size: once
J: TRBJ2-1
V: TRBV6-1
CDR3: CASSGLAGVVNEQFF
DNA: TGTGCCAGCAGCGGACTAGCGGGAGTGGTCAATGAGCAGTTCTTC

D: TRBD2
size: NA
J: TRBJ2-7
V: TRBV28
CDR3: CASSGRAGVLSYEQYF
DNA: TGTGCCAGTAGCGGGAGGGCCGGGGTCCTCTCCTACGAGCAGTACTTC

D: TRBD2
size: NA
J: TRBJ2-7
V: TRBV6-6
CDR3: CASMRLAGSYEQYF
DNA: TGTGCCAGCATGAGACTAGCGGGATCCTACGAGCAGTACTTC

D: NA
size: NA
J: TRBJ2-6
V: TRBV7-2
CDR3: CASSLAAAGANVLTF
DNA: TGTGCCAGCAGCTTAGCTGCGGCTGGGGCCAACGTCCTGACTTTC

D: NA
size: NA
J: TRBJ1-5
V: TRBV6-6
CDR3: CASSKLQGGSQPQHF
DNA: TGTGCCAGCAGTAAACTACAGGGAGGAAGTCAGCCCCAGCATTTT

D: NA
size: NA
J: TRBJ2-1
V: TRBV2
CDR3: CASRGSYNEQFF
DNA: TGTGCCAGCAGGGGATCCTACAATGAGCAGTTCTTC

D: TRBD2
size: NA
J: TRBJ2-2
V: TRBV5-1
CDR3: CASSLVLAGGSGAGELFF
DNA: TGCGCCAGCAGCTTGGTGTTAGCGGGAGGCTCCGGGGCCGGGGAGCTGTTTTTT

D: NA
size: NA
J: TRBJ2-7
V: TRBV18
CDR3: CASSPSYSYEQYF
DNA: TGTGCCAGCTCACCATCCTACTCCTACGAGCAGTACTTC

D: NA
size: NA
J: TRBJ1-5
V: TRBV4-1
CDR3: CASSQVLGGAQPQHF
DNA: TGCGCCAGCAGCCAAGTGTTAGGGGGGGCTCAGCCCCAGCATTTT

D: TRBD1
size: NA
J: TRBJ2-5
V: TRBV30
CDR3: CAWSEGQGYQETQYF
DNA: TGTGCCTGGAGCGAAGGACAGGGGTACCAAGAGACCCAGTACTTC

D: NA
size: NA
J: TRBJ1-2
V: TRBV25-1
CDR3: CASSGSPIDSYTF
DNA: TGTGCCAGCAGCGGAAGTCCCATTGACAGCTACACCTTC